The 28 T cell receptor beta chains presented below share a single source sample, sequenced in a study of cytomegalovirus exposure and HLA in healthy donors. 13 Jbeta primers and 60 Vbeta primers were used for the PCR. Using immunoSEQ multiplex PCR, the repertoire was profiled, and TCRdb retains in-frame clones only, with some absent. This table holds 200,000 or so clones, 70% to 90% found once. The source material was PBMCs. These receptors were taken from a woman in her late teens or twenties in good health and CMV-seropositive.

In this sample, this clone turned up a few times. The V gene is TRBV19, the J gene TRBJ1-3, with a weak D call TRBD1 (6 bases). Germline V lookup: CDR1 LNHDA, CDR2 SQIVND (reference sequence). Trimming stripped 6 bases from V and 0 bases from J, with 12 bases between. This CDR3 spans 15 amino acids. The CDR3 region has the DNA TGTGCCAGTAGAACGACAGGCAGCTCTGGAAACACCATATATTTT. It yields the protein CASRTTGSSGNTIYF.

This clone showed up just a few times. The chain recombines TRBV19 with TRBJ1-5, with 11 bases matching TRBD1. Germline CDR1 and CDR2: LNHDA and SQIVND (reference sequence). The CDR3 contains 16 residues. Trimming took 8 bases from V and 1 from J; bases not matched to a gene: 7. In DNA form, the CDR3 reads TGTGCCAGTGGACAGGGGGCCTGGATCAGCAATCAGCCCCAGCATTTT. It encodes CASGQGAWISNQPQHF.

This clone was observed a few times. The J gene is TRBJ2-6, the V gene TRBV6-1; TRBD1 might be the D (5 bases). Germline CDR1 reads MNHNS; CDR2 reads SASEGT. The CDR3 totals 15 residues. The ends were cut back, 3 bases at V and 0 bases at J, with 6 bases in the middle. CDR3 protein: CASSDRDSGANVLTF. CDR3 coding DNA: TGTGCCAGCAGTGACAGGGACTCTGGGGCCAACGTCCTGACTTTC.

The chain couples TRBV9 to TRBJ2-7; the D gene is possibly TRBD2 (5 bases). CDR1 is SGDLS and CDR2 is YYNGEE in the germline V gene. Between the trimmed V and J ends, which lost 0 bases and 7 bases, there was a span of 11 bases. This CDR3 region has 13 residues. The CDR3 bases are TGTGCCAGCAGCGTAGCTCGGACGGGGGAGCAGTACGTC. Translation gives CASSVARTGEQYV.

The chain uses TRBV27 and TRBJ1-2, with D perhaps matching TRBD1 (5 bases). V was cut by 4 bases and J by 3 bases, with 15 bases left in between. Germline V lookup: CDR1 MNHEY, CDR2 SMNVEV (reference sequence). This CDR3 comprises 15 residues. This CDR3 is CASSSNRRFDYGYTF. DNA of the CDR3: TGTGCCAGCAGTTCCAACAGGCGCTTTGACTATGGCTACACCTTC.

The count of this clone is one. This chain connects TRBV12-5 to TRBJ2-5, with 7 bases lining up with TRBD1. This CDR3 is 14 amino acids long. With V trimmed by 6 bases and J by 1 base, 5 bases remained unmatched. The V gene's germline CDR1 is LGHNT and CDR2 FRNRAP. The CDR3: CASGTGQPQETQYF. DNA for the CDR3: TGTGCTAGTGGGACGGGACAGCCCCAAGAGACCCAGTACTTC.

The J gene is TRBJ2-3, the V gene TRBV5-4; 8 bases map to TRBD1. CDR3 length: 14 amino acids. The J segment lost 3 bases and the V segment lost 3 bases, leaving 3 bases of the junction unmatched. Germline V lookup: CDR1 SGHNT, CDR2 YYREEE (reference sequence). In DNA form, the CDR3 reads TGTGCCAGCAGCTCGACAGGGGAGACAGATACGCAGTATTTT. It codes for CASSSTGETDTQYF.

This rearrangement joins TRBV4-3 to TRBJ1-1; 9 positions agree with TRBD1. The CDR3 loop spans 14 amino acids. Germline CDR1 is LGHNA and CDR2 is YSLEER. V was pared by 1 base and J by 4 bases, with 1 base of the junction left unmatched. The CDR3 sequence is CASSQGTGATEAFF. The DNA of the CDR3 is TGCGCCAGCAGCCAAGGGACAGGGGCCACTGAAGCTTTCTTT.

The chain links TRBV28 to TRBJ2-6; weak D call: TRBD2 (7 bases). Germline V gene sequence: CDR1 MDHEN, CDR2 SYDVKM. The ends were cut back, 4 bases at V and 0 bases at J, with 22 bases in the middle. The CDR3 is 20 amino acids. DNA for the CDR3: TGTGCCAGCAGTTCCCCCATAGGGGCAGGGGAGGGCTCTGGGGCCAACGTCCTGACTTTC. Translating gives CASSSPIGAGEGSGANVLTF.

The chain has TRBV9 and TRBJ2-2, with TRBD1 matching over 7 bases. The junction had 8 bases not matched to a gene; V was cut back by 4 bases and J by 2 bases. This CDR3 region has 16 residues. CDR1 is SGDLS, CDR2 YYNGEE, per germline. CDR3: CASSTRGQVNTGELFF. The CDR3 DNA is TGTGCCAGCAGCACTCGAGGACAGGTCAACACCGGGGAGCTGTTTTTT.

The table lists this clone with a count of one. V and J are TRBV6-1 and TRBJ2-7, with D possibly being TRBD1 (6 bases). Germline V lookup: CDR1 MNHNS, CDR2 SASEGT. V lost 0 bases and J 3 bases, leaving 12 bases between the germline ends. CDR3 length: 15 amino acids. CDR3 sequence: CASSEAGTNFYEQYV. The CDR3 DNA follows: TGTGCCAGCAGTGAAGCGGGGACAAACTTCTACGAGCAGTACGTC.

This clone has only a few counts. V is TRBV11-2 and J is TRBJ2-7; tentatively, D is TRBD2 (7 bases). This CDR3 region has 12 residues. V was clipped by 5 bases and J by 9 bases, with 14 bases between them. Per the germline V gene, CDR1 is SGHAT and CDR2 is FQNNGV. In DNA, the CDR3 is TGTGCCAGCAGCCGAGGGGGGGTGCTGCAGTACTTC. It specifies CASSRGGVLQYF.

V usage is TRBV6-5 and J usage is TRBJ1-1; the match to TRBD1 covers 9 bases. V shed 6 bases, J shed 4 bases, and the junction held 9 bases outside the gene matches. CDR1 is MNHEY, CDR2 SVGAGI, per germline. CDR3 length: 15 amino acids. The chain's CDR3 is CASSPGTGSGTEAFF. CDR3 DNA sequence: TGTGCCAGCAGCCCCGGGACAGGGAGTGGCACTGAAGCTTTCTTT.

The sample holds one count of this clone. The chain uses TRBV2 and TRBJ2-1, with 8 nucleotides matching TRBD1. The CDR3 length is 15 residues. Germline V gives CDR1 SNHLY, CDR2 FYNNEI. V was pared by 2 bases and J by 7 bases, with 7 bases of the junction left unmatched. In nucleotides, the CDR3 is TGTGCCAGCAGTGAAAGGGCAGGGGGCTTAAATGAGCAGTTCTTC. It yields the protein CASSERAGGLNEQFF.

This clone is termed medium-sized. The chain joins TRBV28 to TRBJ1-5, with 8 bases that match TRBD1. There are 14 residues in the CDR3. The J segment lost 6 bases and the V segment lost 6 bases, leaving 7 bases of the junction unmatched. From germline, CDR1 is MDHEN and CDR2 SYDVKM. CDR3 sequence reads: CASRLQGVSQPQHF. DNA of the CDR3: TGTGCCAGCAGGCTACAGGGGGTCAGTCAGCCCCAGCATTTT.

The genes are TRBV6-6 and TRBJ1-1; TRBD1 agrees at 7 bases. The germline V gene encodes CDR1 MNHNY and CDR2 SVGAGI (reference sequence). V lost 5 bases and J lost 8; bases outside the gene matches: 11. The CDR3 totals 14 residues. CDR3 sequence reads: CASSPSPTGLEAFF. The CDR3 DNA is TGTGCCAGCAGTCCCTCACCGACAGGGCTAGAAGCTTTCTTT.

The chain's CDR3 is CASSPYGAGNTIYF. The DNA of the CDR3 is TGTGCCAGCAGCCCCTACGGAGCGGGAAACACCATATATTTT. The chain couples TRBV7-9 to TRBJ1-3; D uncertain. Trimming pared 5 bases from V and 4 bases from J, leaving 12 bases between. CDR1 is SEHNR and CDR2 is FQNEAQ in the germline V gene (reference sequence). The CDR3 is 14 amino acids.

The gene calls are TRBV7-9 and TRBJ2-1; D is undetermined. Trimming stripped 7 bases from V and 5 bases from J, with 9 bases between. This CDR3 spans 12 amino acids. Germline V gene data show CDR1 as SEHNR and CDR2 as FQNEAQ (reference sequence). In DNA, the CDR3 is TGTGCCAGCACCCCGGTCAACAATGAGCAGTTCTTC. This codes for CASTPVNNEQFF. The full variable domain, its missing parts supplied by reference TRBV7-9 and TRBJ2-1, is DTGVSQNPRHKITKRGQNVTFRCDPISEHNRLYWYRQTLGQGPEFLTYFQNEAQLEKSRLLSDRFSAERPKGSFSTLEIQRTEQGDSAMYLCASTPVNNEQFFGPGTRLTVL.

Only one count was recorded for this clone. The chain joins TRBV28 to TRBJ1-2; 7 nucleotides agree with TRBD1. The length of the CDR3 is 10 residues. The V gene end was trimmed by 10 bases and the J gene end by 7 bases; junction bases not matched to a gene: 3. The germline V gene encodes CDR1 MDHEN and CDR2 SYDVKM. CDR3 sequence: CATRQGGYTF. The DNA of the CDR3 is TGTGCCACCAGACAGGGTGGCTACACCTTC.

This clone was counted a few times. The rearrangement uses TRBV4-3 and TRBJ2-5; D unresolved. The CDR3 runs 14 residues. Germline-derived CDR1 and CDR2 are LGHNA and YSLEER. V was cut by 1 base and J by 4 bases, with 10 bases left in between. The DNA of the CDR3 is TGCGCCAGCAGCCAAGTAATTACGGGAGAGACCCAGTACTTC. Translating gives CASSQVITGETQYF.

The V gene is TRBV2, the J gene TRBJ1-1; maybe TRBD1 (5 bases). Trimming cost V 6 bases and J 1 base, with 9 bases left between them. In germline, CDR1 is SNHLY, CDR2 FYNNEI. This CDR3 region has 13 residues. CDR3 DNA sequence: TGTGCCAGCAGGGACAACCCGAACACTGAAGCTTTCTTT. This translates into CASRDNPNTEAFF.

The chain employs TRBV6-6 and TRBJ2-3; D may be TRBD2 (6 bases). The germline V gene encodes CDR1 MNHNY and CDR2 SVGAGI (reference sequence). The ends were cut back, 4 bases at V and 1 base at J, with 15 bases in the middle. CDR3 length: 16 residues. CDR3 DNA: TGTGCCAGCAGTTCCCAGCTGCGGGAAGGCACAGATACGCAGTATTTT. Translation gives CASSSQLREGTDTQYF.

The CDR3: CASSLVGSMQFF. The CDR3 nucleotides are TGTGCCAGCAGCTTAGTAGGGAGTATGCAGTTCTTC. V is TRBV7-9 and J is TRBJ2-1; perhaps TRBD2 as D (5 bases). Germline-derived CDR1 and CDR2 are SEHNR and FQNEAQ (reference sequence). The V and J ends lost 1 base and 12 bases respectively, with 10 bases between them. This CDR3 is 12 amino acids long.

The chain combines TRBV2 with TRBJ2-2; 9 bases map to TRBD1. V gave up 7 bases and J gave up 1 base; unmatched junction bases: 1. Germline CDR1 SNHLY, CDR2 FYNNEI. The CDR3 runs to 14 residues. This CDR3 is CASKGQGNTGELFF. In DNA form, the CDR3 reads TGTGCCAGCAAGGGACAGGGGAACACCGGGGAGCTGTTTTTT.

This clone occurred a few times. The chain has TRBV14 and TRBJ2-7, with D possibly matching TRBD2 (5 bases). The CDR3 spans 15 residues. Trimming removed 3 bases from V and 4 bases from J, with 16 bases in between. CDR1 is SGHDN, CDR2 FVKESK, per germline. The CDR3 loop is CASSHPGSMAYEQYF. The CDR3 DNA is TGTGCCAGCAGCCACCCGGGATCTATGGCTTACGAGCAGTACTTC.

With regard to this clone: In this CDR3 the conserved last residue, phenylalanine or tryptophan, is missing, so a read error is likely. It is unclear where the CDR3 begins or ends on the DNA, so no DNA is shown, and the CDR3 is as TCRdb lists it. The genes are TRBV7-7 and TRBJ1-1. The CDR3 has 9 residues if both end residues are counted. Germline CDR1 and CDR2: SSHAT and FNYEAQ (reference sequence). The CDR3 loop reads CASSSDPSG.

The chain couples TRBV6-5 to TRBJ1-4; 9 nucleotides line up with TRBD1. CDR3 size: 15 residues. Germline lookup yields CDR1 MNHEY and CDR2 SVGAGI. The J segment lost 5 bases and the V segment lost 4 bases, leaving 5 bases of the junction unmatched. Here the CDR3 DNA reads TGTGCCAGCAGTTCAGGAGGGACAGGGAATGAAAAACTGTTTTTT. It translates to CASSSGGTGNEKLFF.

This sequence joins TRBV6-1 and TRBJ1-6; a weak D match, TRBD1 (6 bases). The V gene lost 2 bases and the J gene lost 5 bases, with 10 bases spanning the gap. CDR1 MNHNS and CDR2 SASEGT come from the germline V gene. The CDR3 has 15 amino acids. In DNA, the CDR3 is TGTGCCAGCAGTGAAATGGGACACGATAATTCACCCCTCCACTTT. This translates into CASSEMGHDNSPLHF.